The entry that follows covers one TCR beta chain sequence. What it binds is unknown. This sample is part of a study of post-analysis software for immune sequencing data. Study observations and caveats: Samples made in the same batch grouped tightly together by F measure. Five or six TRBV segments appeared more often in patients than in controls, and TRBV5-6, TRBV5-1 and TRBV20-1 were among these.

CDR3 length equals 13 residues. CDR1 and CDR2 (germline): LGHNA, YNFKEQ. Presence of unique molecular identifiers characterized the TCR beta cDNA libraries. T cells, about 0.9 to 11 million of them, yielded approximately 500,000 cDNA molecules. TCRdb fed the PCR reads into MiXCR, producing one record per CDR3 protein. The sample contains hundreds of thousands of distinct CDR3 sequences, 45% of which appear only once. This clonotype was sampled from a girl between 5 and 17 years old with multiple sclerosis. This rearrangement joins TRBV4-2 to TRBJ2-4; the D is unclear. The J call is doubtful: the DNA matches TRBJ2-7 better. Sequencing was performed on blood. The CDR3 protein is CASSHPPEDEQYF. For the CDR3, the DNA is TGTGCCAGCAGCCATCCCCCTGAGGACGAGCAGTACTTC.